This T cell receptor (beta chain) was retrieved from a study of blood T cells in healthy people across ages. The study, taken as a whole, reports: PBMCs went unsorted, and a conclusive naive versus antigen-experienced comparison was therefore prevented. The study regarded diversity estimates from one million T cells as underestimates. Long-lived donors exceeded aged donors in naive CD4+ cells and diversity.

V dropped 5 bases and J dropped 3 bases, with 16 bases sitting between them. The CDR3 is made up of 14 amino acids. Germline V lookup: CDR1 DFQATT, CDR2 SNEGSKA (reference sequence). PBMCs, at least 7 million per sample, were isolated. The second PCR ran about 6 to 12 cycles with a sample-barcoded 5' primer and J-beta primers. Each CDR3 protein gets one entry after TCRdb re-called the 5' RACE reads with MiXCR. The table lists around 1,900,000 distinct CDR3 sequences, 35% to 50% of them singletons. This clonotype was recorded a few times. Its antigen is not identified. The chain has TRBV20-1 and TRBJ2-5, with D perhaps being TRBD1 or TRBD2 (5 bases each). This receptor was taken from a human donor in good health. Material: blood. The CDR3 loop is CSAETGAGKETQYF. The CDR3 nucleotides are TGCAGTGCTGAAACCGGGGCGGGTAAAGAGACCCAGTACTTC.